This record looks at one T cell receptor beta chain sequence and its context. PCR used 60 Vbeta primers and 13 Jbeta primers. The method was immunoSEQ multiplex PCR; TCRdb's version includes in-frame clones alone and lacks a portion of them. The sample has under 75,000 clones; roughly 89% are singletons. V trimming: 6 bases; J trimming: 2 bases; junction bases outside the gene matches: 7. This CDR3 has 17 residues. Germline assignment: CDR1 SEHNR and CDR2 FQNEAQ (reference sequence). The data were taken from a study of cytomegalovirus exposure and HLA in healthy donors. The chain links TRBV7-9 to TRBJ2-3; 14 nucleotides agree with TRBD2. This clonotype originated in a woman between 25 and 40 years old in good health and CMV-seronegative. Sequencing was performed on PBMCs. DNA of the CDR3: TGTGCCAGCAGACCGGGACTAGCGGGAGCGCTCACAGATACGCAGTATTTT. This translates into CASRPGLAGALTDTQYF.